A single sample is the source of the 10 T cell receptor beta chains below, sequenced in a study of T cells after yellow fever vaccination. One entry per CDR3 protein, called by TCRdb with MiXCR from the 5' RACE reads. The sample has 550,000 or so distinct CDR3 sequences, around 21% seen once. The starting material was PBMCs, obtained 15 days after the yellow fever booster vaccination. Receptors were obtained from a man younger than 40 who received the YFV17D yellow fever vaccine.

The rearrangement joins TRBV20-1 to TRBJ2-2; D unresolved. Germline V CDR1 and CDR2: DFQATT, SNEGSKA (reference sequence). V was pared by 3 bases and J by 0 bases, with 11 bases between. The CDR3 has 15 residues. The CDR3 DNA is TGCAGTGCTAGTCTTCTGGGGACGAACACCGGGGAGCTGTTTTTT. Translation: CSASLLGTNTGELFF.

The gene calls are TRBV11-2 and TRBJ2-7; D remains ambiguous. V was clipped by 5 bases and J by 2 bases, with 16 bases between them. CDR3 length: 15 amino acids. Germline V gene lookup returns CDR1 SGHAT and CDR2 FQNNGV. The CDR3 sequence: CASSPGLTLTYEQYF. In DNA form, the CDR3 reads TGTGCCAGCAGCCCGGGTCTCACCTTAACCTACGAGCAGTACTTC.

The chain carries TRBV9 and TRBJ2-2, with D unresolved. Per the germline V gene, CDR1 is SGDLS and CDR2 is YYNGEE. Trimming removed 3 bases at V and 6 bases at J, with 6 bases between. CDR3 length equals 12 residues. The CDR3 coding sequence is TGTGCCAGCAGCGGAGACGCCGGGGAGCTGTTTTTT. As protein: CASSGDAGELFF.

This clonotype was counted only a few times. The gene calls are TRBV12-3 or TRBV12-4 and TRBJ2-1; 9 bases map to TRBD2. The CDR3 has 14 residues. V trimming: 6 bases; J trimming: 7 bases; junction bases outside the gene matches: 7. The CDR3 protein is CASRREGPGNEQFF. The CDR3 DNA sequence: TGTGCCAGCAGGCGGGAGGGCCCGGGGAATGAGCAGTTCTTC.

A few counts support this clonotype. This chain links TRBV27 with TRBJ2-1; perhaps D is TRBD1 or TRBD2 (5 bases each). The CDR3 runs to 13 residues. Looked up from germline, CDR1 is MNHEY and CDR2 is SMNVEV (reference sequence). V shed 8 bases and J shed 7 bases, with 15 bases lying between them. The CDR3 bases are TGTGCCAGCGGGTCCGGGACCCCGAATGAGCAGTTCTTC. Translation: CASGSGTPNEQFF.

The chain uses TRBV18 and TRBJ2-2, with D possibly TRBD1 on 6 matching bases. The length of the CDR3 is 16 residues. Trimming took off 0 bases at V and 2 bases at J, with 10 bases between the two ends. Germline V gene lookup returns CDR1 KGHSH and CDR2 LQKENI. This CDR3 reads CASSPPSTGNTGELFF. The CDR3 DNA is TGTGCCAGCTCACCACCGTCGACAGGAAACACCGGGGAGCTGTTTTTT.

The chain combines TRBV20-1 with TRBJ1-4, with D possibly being TRBD1 (5 bases). The CDR3 has 14 residues. CDR1 is DFQATT, CDR2 SNEGSKA, per germline (reference sequence). V lost 6 bases, J lost 0 bases, and 11 bases lay in between. The CDR3 DNA is TGCAGTGCGGCGGTAGGGGCAACTAATGAAAAACTGTTTTTT. Translation: CSAAVGATNEKLFF.

V is TRBV18 and J is TRBJ1-6; maybe TRBD1 (5 bases). Per germline, CDR1 KGHSH and CDR2 LQKENI. The V gene lost 2 bases and the J gene lost 9 bases, with 17 bases spanning the gap. The CDR3 has 16 amino acids. CDR3 in DNA: TGTGCCAGCTCACCAACAGTAGGGGTTTCTATTTCACCCCTCCACTTT. It codes for CASSPTVGVSISPLHF.

This sequence joins TRBV5-1 and TRBJ2-7; 7 nucleotides align to TRBD2. CDR1 SGHRS and CDR2 YFSETQ come from the germline V gene. Germline trimming cut 0 bases from V and 7 bases from J; bases unmatched to any gene: 7. CDR3 length equals 14 residues. The CDR3 sequence: CASSLAAGVGEQYF. In DNA, the CDR3 is TGCGCCAGCAGCTTGGCCGCGGGAGTGGGGGAGCAGTACTTC.

V usage is TRBV24-1 and J usage is TRBJ2-3; D possibly corresponds to TRBD2 (5 bases). The germline gives CDR1 KGHDR, CDR2 SFDVKD. This CDR3 comprises 14 residues. Deletions cut 9 bases from V and 0 bases from J, with 12 bases between. The DNA of the CDR3 is TGTGCCACCGGCCGGCCGGGAAGCACAGATACGCAGTATTTT. It is translated as CATGRPGSTDTQYF.